The 5 T cell receptor beta chains given below trace back to one sample, sequenced in a study of blood T cell repertoires in COVID-19. Generated by immunoSEQ multiplex PCR, the TCRdb table keeps only in-frame clones and is missing some. The sample lists about 120,000 clones, 80% to 90% occurring once. The sequencing input was peripheral blood. These receptors were collected from an older man who had recovered from COVID-19.

J is TRBJ2-1 and V is TRBV9, with 7 bases matching TRBD2. With V trimmed by 6 bases and J by 5 bases, 14 bases remained unmatched. The V gene's germline CDR1 is SGDLS and CDR2 YYNGEE. This CDR3 is 16 amino acids long. CDR3 DNA sequence: TGTGCCAGCACACGATCTGGCGGGAGCACGGACAATGAGCAGTTCTTC. Amino acids: CASTRSGGSTDNEQFF.

V gene TRBV28 combines with J gene TRBJ1-2; 7 bases are a match to TRBD1. The CDR3 loop spans 15 amino acids. V gave up 5 bases and J gave up 0 bases; unmatched junction bases: 6. Germline V gene sequence: CDR1 MDHEN, CDR2 SYDVKM. CDR3 coding DNA: TGTGCCAGCAGTCCCTCCGGGACAGCTAACTATGGCTACACCTTC. It is translated as CASSPSGTANYGYTF.

The chain combines TRBV30 with TRBJ2-4; a weak D match, TRBD1 (6 bases). Looked up from germline, CDR1 is GTSNPN and CDR2 is SVGIG (reference sequence). V lost 1 base to trimming and J lost 7 bases, with 11 bases between them. This CDR3 is built from 13 residues. Written as DNA, the CDR3 is TGTGCCTGGAGTGGGGGGCCGGGCAACATTCAGTACTTC. It is translated as CAWSGGPGNIQYF. The entire variable domain, with the rest obtained from reference TRBV30 and TRBJ2-4, is as follows: SQTIHQWPATLVQPVGSPLSLECTVEGTSNPNLYWYRQAAGRGLQLLFYSVGIGQISSEVPQNLSASRPQDRQFILSSKKLLLSDSGFYLCAWSGGPGNIQYFGAGTRLSVL.

DNA for the CDR3: TGCGCCAGCAGTGAGTCGCCGGGACTAGCGGGGGGCGAGACCCAGTACTTC. Protein: CASSESPGLAGGETQYF. The chain uses TRBV10-1 and TRBJ2-5; 15 bases align to TRBD2. Per the germline V gene, CDR1 is WNHNN and CDR2 is SYGVQD (reference sequence). The V and J ends lost 0 bases and 5 bases, in that order; junction bases with no gene match: 4. This CDR3 is 17 amino acids long.

The V call is TRBV28, the J call TRBJ1-1, with a tentative D call TRBD1 (6 bases). Germline V lookup: CDR1 MDHEN, CDR2 SYDVKM. Trimming cost V 3 bases and J 1 base, with 9 bases left between them. This CDR3 is built from 14 residues. CDR3 protein: CASSFPDRNTEAFF. CDR3 nucleotides: TGTGCCAGCAGTTTCCCGGACAGGAACACTGAAGCTTTCTTT.